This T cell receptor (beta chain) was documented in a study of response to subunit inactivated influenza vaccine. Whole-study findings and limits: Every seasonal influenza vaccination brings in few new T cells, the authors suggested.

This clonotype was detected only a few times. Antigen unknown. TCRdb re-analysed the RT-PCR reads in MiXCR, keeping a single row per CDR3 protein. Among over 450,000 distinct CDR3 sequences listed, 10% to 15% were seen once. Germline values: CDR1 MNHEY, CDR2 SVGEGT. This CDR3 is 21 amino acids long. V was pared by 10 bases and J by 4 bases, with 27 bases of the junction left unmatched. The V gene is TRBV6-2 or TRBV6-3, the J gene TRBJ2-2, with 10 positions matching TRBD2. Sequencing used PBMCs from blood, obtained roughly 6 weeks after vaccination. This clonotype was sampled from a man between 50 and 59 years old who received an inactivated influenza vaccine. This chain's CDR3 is CATAHRVTLVAGGTSTGELFF. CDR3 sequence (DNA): TGTGCCACCGCCCATCGAGTTACATTGGTAGCGGGAGGCACAAGCACCGGGGAGCTGTTTTTT.